One and the same sample provided the 8 T cell receptor beta chains below, sequenced in a study of neurological immune-mediated disorders. TCRdb reprocessed the 5' RACE reads via MiXCR and lists one record per CDR3 protein. The top ten hold 1.5% to 2% of the sample, which has around 53,000 distinct CDR3 sequences, 7.5% to 9.5% seen once. Stated time point: longitudinal time-point 3. The sample consisted of PBMCs. The receptors were gathered from a woman in her thirties or forties in good health.

In its sample, this clonotype was seen many times. This chain uses TRBV5-1 with TRBJ1-2; the match to TRBD1 covers 7 bases. CDR3 length: 15 amino acids. V trimming: 4 bases; J trimming: 0 bases; junction bases outside the gene matches: 6. From germline, CDR1 is SGHRS and CDR2 YFSETQ. The DNA of the CDR3 is TGCGCCAGCAGCACGTCGACAGGGCCTAACTATGGCTACACCTTC. It specifies CASSTSTGPNYGYTF.

In this sample, this clonotype turned up many times. This chain uses TRBV7-2 with TRBJ2-1; D remains ambiguous. Germline lookup yields CDR1 SGHTA and CDR2 FQGNSA. The ends were cut back, 8 bases at V and 2 bases at J, with 13 bases in the middle. The length of the CDR3 is 14 residues. In DNA form, the CDR3 reads TGTGCCAGCGGCCCTTGGGCAGCCTACAATGAGCAGTTCTTC. Protein: CASGPWAAYNEQFF.

At least ten counts were recorded for this clonotype. The chain uses TRBV5-6 and TRBJ2-7; D perhaps matches TRBD1 (6 bases). Trimming removed 2 bases from V and 3 bases from J, with 12 bases in between. The CDR3 has 14 residues. Per the germline V gene, CDR1 is SGHDT and CDR2 is YYEEEE. This CDR3 reads CASSFYQGFYEQYF. CDR3 nucleotides: TGTGCCAGCAGCTTCTACCAGGGGTTCTACGAGCAGTACTTC.

This clonotype occurred many times. The chain carries TRBV14 and TRBJ2-2; possibly TRBD1 for D (6 bases). The CDR3 extends over 14 amino acids. Per germline, CDR1 SGHDN and CDR2 FVKESK. The V gene lost 5 bases and the J gene lost 1 base, with 8 bases spanning the gap. In DNA form, the CDR3 reads TGTGCCAGCAGCAGGACAGTGAACACCGGGGAGCTGTTTTTT. Its protein is CASSRTVNTGELFF.

V usage is TRBV20-1 and J usage is TRBJ2-7; TRBD1 matches 7 bases. Losses at the gene ends were 5 bases for V and 0 bases for J; bases not matched to a gene: 13. The V gene's germline CDR1 is DFQATT and CDR2 SNEGSKA (reference sequence). This CDR3 is built from 16 residues. CDR3 sequence (DNA): TGCAGTGCTGGAGCCTCGGACAGGCTAAGCTCCTACGAGCAGTACTTC. Protein: CSAGASDRLSSYEQYF.

This clonotype was seen repeatedly, ten times or more. The chain has TRBV20-1 and TRBJ2-1, with 13 nucleotides matching TRBD2. V trimming: 6 bases; J trimming: 8 bases; junction bases outside the gene matches: 7. The V gene's germline CDR1 is DFQATT and CDR2 SNEGSKA (reference sequence). This CDR3 region has 14 residues. The CDR3 region is CSARGLAGWDEQFF. The CDR3 DNA is TGCAGTGCGCGGGGACTAGCGGGGTGGGATGAGCAGTTCTTC.

This clonotype was observed a handful of times. The chain employs TRBV20-1 and TRBJ2-5, with D unresolved. Between the trimmed V and J ends, which lost 3 bases and 5 bases, there was a span of 4 bases. The CDR3 has 10 residues. Germline loops: CDR1 DFQATT, CDR2 SNEGSKA (reference sequence). The CDR3 here is CSASGETQYF. The CDR3 region has the DNA TGCAGTGCTAGCGGGGAGACCCAGTACTTC.

This clonotype has ten or more counts. CDR3 nucleotides: TGCGCCAGCAGTCCTACAGGCTTCTTATGGAACACAGATACGCAGTATTTT. This sequence encodes CASSPTGFLWNTDTQYF. This chain connects TRBV5-1 to TRBJ2-3, with TRBD1 as a possible D gene (5 bases). Germline CDR1 reads SGHRS; CDR2 reads YFSETQ. Trimming took 5 bases from V and 2 from J, leaving 21 bases between them. The CDR3 is 17 residues long.